One and the same sample provided the 11 T cell receptor beta chains below, sequenced in a study of cytomegalovirus exposure and HLA in healthy donors. The PCR used 60 Vbeta and 13 Jbeta primers. The protocol was immunoSEQ multiplex PCR, while the TCRdb copy is restricted to in-frame clones and leaves out a portion. The top ten hold roughly 2.3% of the sample, which has about 190,000 clones, about 82% seen once. Sequenced input: PBMCs. The receptors were sampled from a male donor in good health and CMV-seronegative.

The chain employs TRBV29-1 and TRBJ2-3, with no clear D. Looked up from germline, CDR1 is SQVTM and CDR2 is ANQGSEA. V lost 3 bases, J lost 1 base, and 8 bases lay in between. The CDR3 runs 13 residues. CDR3 loop: CSVDRVRTDTQYF. DNA for the CDR3: TGCAGCGTTGATCGGGTACGCACAGATACGCAGTATTTT.

This clone showed up just once. The CDR3 DNA reads TGCGCCAGCAGCCAAGATGTCCTACTTGCGAACACCGGGGAGCTGTTTTTT. Translated: CASSQDVLLANTGELFF. This chain links TRBV4-1 with TRBJ2-2, with no clear D. This CDR3 has 17 amino acids. Between the trimmed V and J ends, which lost 0 bases and 0 bases, there was a span of 11 bases. Germline values: CDR1 MGHRA, CDR2 YSYEKL.

The V and J genes are TRBV7-2 and TRBJ2-7; TRBD2 agrees at 9 bases. Germline V gives CDR1 SGHTA, CDR2 FQGNSA. The CDR3 is 16 residues long. The trim removed 1 base at V and 0 bases at J, leaving 4 bases unmatched. The CDR3: CASSLVLRGGSYEQYF. CDR3 in DNA: TGTGCCAGCAGCTTAGTATTGCGGGGGGGCTCCTACGAGCAGTACTTC.

The chain combines TRBV4-2 with TRBJ2-1; 11 nucleotides agree with TRBD1. Germline V lookup: CDR1 LGHNA, CDR2 YNFKEQ. J lost 7 bases, V lost 5 bases, and 7 bases had no gene match. The CDR3 loop spans 15 amino acids. The CDR3 sequence is CASSVEGTGGNEQFF. For the CDR3, the DNA is TGTGCCAGCAGCGTGGAGGGGACAGGGGGAAATGAGCAGTTCTTC.

The chain recombines TRBV28 with TRBJ2-1; 9 bases match TRBD1. V was clipped by 3 bases and J by 5 bases; unmatched bases: 11. The CDR3 loop spans 17 amino acids. From germline, CDR1 is MDHEN and CDR2 SYDVKM. The CDR3 DNA reads as TGTGCCAGCAGTTTCGCCCCGGGACAGGGAAGGAACAATGAGCAGTTCTTC. This gives the protein CASSFAPGQGRNNEQFF.

This chain uses TRBV5-1 with TRBJ2-3; 8 nucleotides align to TRBD2. Looked up from germline, CDR1 is SGHRS and CDR2 is YFSETQ. This CDR3 is built from 14 residues. With 4 bases clipped from V and 2 bases from J, the junction kept 3 bases outside the gene matches. The CDR3 region has the DNA TGCGCCAGCAGCGGTAGCGGGGTCACAGATACGCAGTATTTT. Translating gives CASSGSGVTDTQYF.

V and J are TRBV5-1 and TRBJ2-7; 9 positions match TRBD1. The V gene's germline CDR1 is SGHRS and CDR2 YFSETQ. With 4 bases clipped from V and 5 bases from J, the junction kept 4 bases outside the gene matches. This CDR3 is 13 amino acids long. The CDR3 sequence is CASSRDRVHEQYF. DNA for the CDR3: TGCGCCAGCAGCCGGGACAGGGTTCACGAGCAGTACTTC.

The chain is built from TRBV4-3 and TRBJ2-2, with a tentative D call TRBD1 (6 bases). Germline-derived CDR1 and CDR2 are LGHNA and YSLEER. Trimming stripped 1 base from V and 6 bases from J, with 15 bases between. CDR3 length equals 16 residues. The CDR3 region has the DNA TGCGCCAGCAGCCAAGTCGACAGGATGCCTTCCGGGGAGCTGTTTTTT. It is translated as CASSQVDRMPSGELFF.

V gene TRBV18 combines with J gene TRBJ1-1; TRBD1 agrees at 9 bases. There are 20 residues in the CDR3. Per the germline V gene, CDR1 is KGHSH and CDR2 is LQKENI. With V trimmed by 3 bases and J by 7 bases, 24 bases remained unmatched. This chain's CDR3 is CASSPLKQGALVLGDSEAFF. The CDR3 nucleotides are TGTGCCAGCTCACCTTTGAAACAGGGGGCGCTTGTATTAGGGGATAGTGAAGCTTTCTTT.

V usage is TRBV11-2 and J usage is TRBJ2-1; TRBD2 matches 14 bases. The CDR3 length is 17 residues. Germline assignment: CDR1 SGHAT and CDR2 FQNNGV. V was clipped by 5 bases and J by 6 bases; unmatched bases: 9. The CDR3 DNA sequence: TGTGCCAGCAGCCCCAGACTAGCGGGAGGGCCGTTCAATGAGCAGTTCTTC. Its translation: CASSPRLAGGPFNEQFF.

This chain joins TRBV15 and TRBJ2-7; 10 nucleotides agree with TRBD1. With V trimmed by 4 bases and J by 5 bases, 8 bases remained unmatched. The length of the CDR3 is 15 residues. The germline V gene encodes CDR1 LNHNV and CDR2 YYDKDF (reference sequence). Here the CDR3 DNA reads TGTGCCACCAGCATCCCGGGACAGGGGATTGACGAGCAGTACTTC. It codes for CATSIPGQGIDEQYF.